Below, one TCR beta chain is given with its context. What it recognizes is unknown. The data were produced by immunoSEQ multiplex PCR, yet TCRdb's version contains in-frame clones alone and is incomplete. The table shows 250,000 to 400,000 clones, with around 90% occurring only once. The entry originates in a study of cytomegalovirus exposure and HLA in healthy donors. Germline V CDR1 and CDR2: MNHNY, SVGAGI (reference sequence). The CDR3 covers 14 residues. V lost 2 bases, J lost 5 bases, and 3 bases stayed unmatched. Study-wide points: Most TCR sequences were uncommon, yet certain public TCRs appeared in many donors. Clusters of TCRs from the first cohort tended to co-occur in the approximately 120 validation repertoires (as a later analysis found). Cytomegalovirus association was listed for around 180 TCR beta chains. Researchers reported that three CMV-associated chains were confirmed in vitro as CMV antigen-specific.

The chain has TRBV6-6 and TRBJ2-1, with 7 bases identical to TRBD1. Input material: PBMCs. The TCR was taken from a young man in good health and CMV-seronegative. This chain's CDR3 is CASSYGGQDNEQFF. The CDR3 DNA is TGTGCCAGCAGTTACGGCGGACAGGACAATGAGCAGTTCTTC.